These 20 T cell receptor beta chains were sequenced from one sample in a study of T cell repertoires in cytomegalovirus infection. TCRdb recomputed calls from the reads with MiXCR, one row per CDR3 protein. Among about 490,000 distinct CDR3 sequences, approximately 15% were seen once, and the ten largest hold 20% to 30%. The sample consisted of CD8+ T cells from PBMCs. These receptors were taken from a human donor in good health (CMV status not recorded). Some clones in this sample may be carry-over from other donors' samples.

This clonotype was recorded many times. The V and J genes are TRBV11-2 and TRBJ2-1; D unclear. With 2 bases removed from V and 0 bases from J, the gap between germline ends came to 11 bases. The length of the CDR3 is 16 residues. The germline CDR1 and CDR2 sequences are SGHAT and FQNNGV. The CDR3 coding sequence is TGTGCCAGCAGCTTACGTGGGCAAAGCTCCTACAATGAGCAGTTCTTC. Encoded protein: CASSLRGQSSYNEQFF. Looking up the rest from reference TRBV11-2 and TRBJ2-1 gives the full variable domain: EAGVAQSPRYKIIEKRQSVAFWCNPISGHATLYWYQQILGQGPKLLIQFQNNGVVDDSQLPKDRFSAERLKGVDSTLKIQPAKLEDSAVYLCASSLRGQSSYNEQFFGPGTRLTVL.

This clonotype was found a few times. V and J are TRBV28 and TRBJ2-1; perhaps D is TRBD1 or TRBD2 (6 bases each). The ends were cut back, 4 bases at V and 5 bases at J, with 21 bases in the middle. Germline V gene lookup returns CDR1 MDHEN and CDR2 SYDVKM. This CDR3 has 17 residues. CDR3 sequence: CASSSPEEGEAHNEQFF. DNA for the CDR3: TGTGCCAGCAGTTCCCCTGAGGAGGGGGAGGCTCACAATGAGCAGTTCTTC.

Remarks on this clonotype: This could be a read error, since a much larger clone is one nucleotide away. This CDR3 is CASSVSRTDREKLFF. The CDR3 nucleotides read TGTGCCAGCAGCGTGTCCAGGACAGACCGTGAAAAACTGTTTTTT. The chain combines TRBV9 with TRBJ1-4; possibly TRBD1 for D (6 bases). The CDR3 runs to 15 residues. V lost 2 bases, J lost 7 bases, and 15 bases lay in between. From germline, CDR1 is SGDLS and CDR2 YYNGEE.

In this sample, this clonotype turned up many times. The chain employs TRBV7-9 and TRBJ1-6; the D is unclear. CDR3 length: 15 residues. Trimming cost V 1 base and J 8 bases, with 12 bases left between them. The germline V gene encodes CDR1 SEHNR and CDR2 FQNEAQ (reference sequence). For the CDR3, the DNA is TGTGCCAGCAGCTTAGGCCCCCGAAATGATTCACCCCTCCACTTT. Translating gives CASSLGPRNDSPLHF.

The table lists this clonotype with many counts. At one end, the junction sequence differs from germline, possibly due to a read error. The rearrangement links TRBV7-2 to TRBJ2-5; tentative D call: TRBD2 (7 bases). The germline V gene has CDR1 SGHTA and CDR2 FQGNSA. This CDR3 is 15 amino acids long. The CDR3 loop is CASRLGGGAQETQYF. The CDR3 nucleotides are TGTGCCAGCAGATTAGGGGGGGGGGCCCAAGAGACCCAGTACTTC.

This clonotype came up a few times. V is TRBV15 and J is TRBJ2-3, with D perhaps matching TRBD2 (5 bases). The CDR3 length is 18 residues. CDR1 is LNHNV, CDR2 YYDKDF, per germline (reference sequence). V shed 0 bases and J shed 2 bases, with 18 bases lying between them. This CDR3 reads CATSRERRVWEITDTQYF. CDR3 nucleotide sequence: TGTGCCACCAGCAGAGAGAGAAGGGTTTGGGAGATCACAGATACGCAGTATTTT.

The chain combines TRBV2 with TRBJ2-7, with 7 nucleotides matching TRBD1. This CDR3 has 12 amino acids. The ends lost 8 bases at V and 2 bases at J; junction bases unmatched: 3. Looked up from germline, CDR1 is SNHLY and CDR2 is FYNNEI. CDR3 residues: CASEGQTYEQYF. The CDR3 nucleotides are TGTGCCAGCGAGGGACAGACCTACGAGCAGTACTTC.

This clonotype occurred many times. The CDR3 sequence is CASSPVRTGARNSPLHF. CDR3 in DNA: TGTGCCAGCAGCCCGGTACGAACCGGGGCCCGAAATTCACCCCTCCACTTT. J is TRBJ1-6 and V is TRBV7-8; a weak D match, TRBD1 (5 bases). Trimming took off 5 bases at V and 7 bases at J, with 21 bases between the two ends. The CDR3 sequence is 17 residues long. Germline V gives CDR1 SGHVS, CDR2 FQNEAQ.

The rearrangement links TRBV7-9 to TRBJ2-6; 10 bases agree with TRBD1. The germline CDR1 and CDR2 sequences are SEHNR and FQNEAQ (reference sequence). The CDR3 extends over 19 amino acids. J lost 0 bases, V lost 5 bases, and 10 bases had no gene match. This chain's CDR3 is CASSAWGGQGNSGANVLTF. Written as DNA, the CDR3 is TGTGCCAGCAGCGCCTGGGGGGGACAGGGGAACTCTGGGGCCAACGTCCTGACTTTC.

This clonotype occurred a few times. The gene calls are TRBV5-4 and TRBJ1-3; D unresolved. The V gene lost 4 bases and the J gene lost 0 bases, with 20 bases spanning the gap. The CDR3 length is 18 residues. Looked up from germline, CDR1 is SGHNT and CDR2 is YYREEE (reference sequence). DNA of the CDR3: TGTGCCAGCAGCCGCTTCGGGGATCCGGGAGTCTCTGGAAACACCATATATTTT. Amino acids: CASSRFGDPGVSGNTIYF.

The genes are TRBV5-6 and TRBJ2-7; D gene uncertain. The CDR3 extends over 13 amino acids. Germline V gene lookup returns CDR1 SGHDT and CDR2 YYEEEE. V lost 3 bases and J lost 5, with 12 bases in between. Here the CDR3 reads CASSSPPGHEQYF. CDR3 DNA sequence: TGTGCCAGCAGCTCCCCCCCCGGGCACGAGCAGTACTTC.

This clonotype was seen repeatedly, ten times or more. The chain links TRBV28 to TRBJ2-7, with 14 bases lining up with TRBD2. Germline V gene lookup returns CDR1 MDHEN and CDR2 SYDVKM. The CDR3 is made up of 16 amino acids. The V segment lost 5 bases and the J segment 0 bases; nucleotides outside the gene matches: 3. The CDR3 loop is CASSGTSGRRSYEQYF. The CDR3 region has the DNA TGTGCCAGCAGTGGGACTAGCGGGAGACGCTCCTACGAGCAGTACTTC.

The V gene is TRBV29-1, the J gene TRBJ2-7; D remains ambiguous. Trimming left V 0 bases short and J 3 bases short, with 6 bases between. Germline V CDR1 and CDR2: SQVTM, ANQGSEA. This CDR3 spans 12 amino acids. The CDR3: CSVEEAYYEQYF. The CDR3, as DNA: TGCAGCGTTGAAGAAGCCTACTACGAGCAGTACTTC.

This clonotype turned up a few times. The chain combines TRBV20-1 with TRBJ1-5; D gene uncertain. The germline V gene encodes CDR1 DFQATT and CDR2 SNEGSKA (reference sequence). The ends were cut back, 4 bases at V and 3 bases at J, with 13 bases in the middle. The CDR3 extends over 14 amino acids. CDR3: CSAKDRHPNQPQHF. The CDR3 DNA is TGCAGTGCTAAAGATAGGCATCCCAATCAGCCCCAGCATTTT.

A note on this clonotype: The germline gene is not matched at one end of the junction; a read error may be the cause. This chain joins TRBV4-1 and TRBJ2-1; D is perhaps TRBD2 (5 bases). The CDR3 has 13 amino acids. Germline V gives CDR1 MGHRA, CDR2 YSYEKL. CDR3 sequence: CASSQDQWETGLF. The CDR3 region has the DNA TGCGCCAGCAGCCAAGATCAATGGGAGACCGGCCTCTTC.

This clonotype was seen a handful of times. The genes are TRBV10-3 and TRBJ1-2; no clear D gene. Germline V gene lookup returns CDR1 ENHRY and CDR2 SYGVKD. CDR3 length equals 14 residues. V was clipped by 3 bases and J by 5 bases, with 13 bases between them. The chain's CDR3 is CAISDVQDPYGYTF. The CDR3 nucleotides are TGTGCCATCAGTGACGTCCAGGACCCGTATGGCTACACCTTC.

This clonotype was picked up many times. The rearrangement links TRBV7-9 to TRBJ2-7; D tentatively fits TRBD1 or TRBD2 (6 bases each). Germline-derived CDR1 and CDR2 are SEHNR and FQNEAQ (reference sequence). This CDR3 has 17 amino acids. Trimming removed 5 bases at V and 0 bases at J, with 20 bases between. The CDR3 here is CASSPWRGETGSYEQYF. CDR3 sequence (DNA): TGTGCCAGCAGCCCCTGGAGGGGGGAGACCGGCTCCTACGAGCAGTACTTC.

This clonotype has a count of ten or more. The chain joins TRBV7-6 to TRBJ1-1; D is possibly TRBD1 (6 bases). V lost 7 bases and J 3 bases, leaving 18 bases between the germline ends. CDR3 length: 15 amino acids. Per the germline V gene, CDR1 is SGHVS and CDR2 is FNYEAQ. The CDR3 bases are TGTGCCAGCACCATGCTGGGGGGCGCGGACACTGAAGCTTTCTTT. It translates to CASTMLGGADTEAFF.

The J gene is TRBJ1-5, the V gene TRBV6-5, with D possibly TRBD1 on 6 matching bases. Per the germline V gene, CDR1 is MNHEY and CDR2 is SVGAGI. The ends were cut back, 6 bases at V and 7 bases at J, with 13 bases in the middle. CDR3 length: 13 amino acids. CDR3 amino acids: CASSTGMTQPQHF. The CDR3 DNA sequence: TGTGCCAGCAGCACAGGGATGACGCAGCCCCAGCATTTT.

This clonotype was counted at least ten times. This is likely a read error, given that the CDR3 carries no conserved phenylalanine or tryptophan at its end. The limits of the CDR3 on the DNA are not certain, so only TCRdb's listed CDR3 is given. The chain links TRBV7-9 to TRBJ1-1. The germline gives CDR1 SEHNR, CDR2 FQNEAQ (reference sequence). The CDR3 extends over 14 residues, inclusive of both ends. CDR3 protein: CASSMVGQVPRLVV.